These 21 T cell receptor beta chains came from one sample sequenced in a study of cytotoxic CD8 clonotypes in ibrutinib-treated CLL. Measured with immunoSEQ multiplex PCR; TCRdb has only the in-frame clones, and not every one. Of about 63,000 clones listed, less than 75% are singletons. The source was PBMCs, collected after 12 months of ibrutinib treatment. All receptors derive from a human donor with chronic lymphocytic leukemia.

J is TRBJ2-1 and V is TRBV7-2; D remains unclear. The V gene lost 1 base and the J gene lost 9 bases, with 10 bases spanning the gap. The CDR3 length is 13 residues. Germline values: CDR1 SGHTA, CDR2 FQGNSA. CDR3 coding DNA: TGTGCCAGCAGCTTAGACTCGGGCGCTGAGCAGTTCTTC. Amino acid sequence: CASSLDSGAEQFF. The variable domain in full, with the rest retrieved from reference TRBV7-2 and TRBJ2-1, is GAGVSQSPSNKVTEKGKDVELRCDPISGHTALYWYRQSLGQGLEFLIYFQGNSAPDKSGLPSDRFSAERTGGSVSTLTIQRTQQEDSAVYLCASSLDSGAEQFFGPGTRLTVL.

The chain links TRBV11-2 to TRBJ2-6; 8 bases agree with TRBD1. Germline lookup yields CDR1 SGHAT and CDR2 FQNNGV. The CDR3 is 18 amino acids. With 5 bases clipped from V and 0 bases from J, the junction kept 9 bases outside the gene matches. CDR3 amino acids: CASSRGTGLGSGANVLTF. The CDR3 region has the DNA TGTGCCAGCAGCCGCGGGACAGGTCTCGGCTCTGGGGCCAACGTCCTGACTTTC.

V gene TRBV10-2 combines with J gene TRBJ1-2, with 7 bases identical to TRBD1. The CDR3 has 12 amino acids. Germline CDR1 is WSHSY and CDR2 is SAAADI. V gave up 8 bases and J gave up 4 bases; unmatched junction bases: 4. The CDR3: CASGDSLYGYTF. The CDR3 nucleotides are TGCGCCAGCGGGGACAGCCTCTATGGCTACACCTTC.

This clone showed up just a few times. In DNA, the CDR3 is TGCGCCAGCAGCTCGGGGACAGGGAATACTCAGCCCCAGCATTTT. Its translation: CASSSGTGNTQPQHF. The rearrangement joins TRBV5-1 to TRBJ1-5, with 9 bases lining up with TRBD1. This CDR3 comprises 15 residues. The V gene's germline CDR1 is SGHRS and CDR2 YFSETQ. J was trimmed by 6 bases and V by 3 bases; bases with no gene match: 7.

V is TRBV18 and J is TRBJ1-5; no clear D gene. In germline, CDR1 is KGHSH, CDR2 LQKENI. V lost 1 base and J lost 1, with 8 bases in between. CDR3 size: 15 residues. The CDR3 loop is CASSPRAVSNQPQHF. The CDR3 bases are TGTGCCAGCTCACCACGTGCAGTCAGCAATCAGCCCCAGCATTTT.

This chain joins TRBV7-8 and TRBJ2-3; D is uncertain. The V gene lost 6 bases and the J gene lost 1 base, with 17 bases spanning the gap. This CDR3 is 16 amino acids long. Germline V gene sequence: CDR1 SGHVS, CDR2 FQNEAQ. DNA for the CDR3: TGTGCCAGCAGTGTCACAACAAGCCGCGGCACAGATACGCAGTATTTT. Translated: CASSVTTSRGTDTQYF.

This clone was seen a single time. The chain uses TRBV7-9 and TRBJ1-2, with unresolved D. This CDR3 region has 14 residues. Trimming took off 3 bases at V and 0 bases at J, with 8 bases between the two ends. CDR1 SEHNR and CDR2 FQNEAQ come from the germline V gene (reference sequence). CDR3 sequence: CASSLTSPNYGYTF. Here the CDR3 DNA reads TGTGCCAGCAGCTTGACCTCCCCTAACTATGGCTACACCTTC.

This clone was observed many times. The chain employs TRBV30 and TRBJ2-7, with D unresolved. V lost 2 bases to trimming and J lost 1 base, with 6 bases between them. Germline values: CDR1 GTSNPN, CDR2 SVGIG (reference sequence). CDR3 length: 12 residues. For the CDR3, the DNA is TGTGCCTGGAGTTTAAATTCCTACGAGCAGTACTTC. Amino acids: CAWSLNSYEQYF.

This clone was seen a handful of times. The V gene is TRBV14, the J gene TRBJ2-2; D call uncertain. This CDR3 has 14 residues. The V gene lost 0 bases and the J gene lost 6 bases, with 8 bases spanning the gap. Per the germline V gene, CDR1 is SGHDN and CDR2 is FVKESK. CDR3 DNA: TGTGCCAGCAGCCAAGACTTATCCTCCGGGGAGCTGTTTTTT. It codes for CASSQDLSSGELFF.

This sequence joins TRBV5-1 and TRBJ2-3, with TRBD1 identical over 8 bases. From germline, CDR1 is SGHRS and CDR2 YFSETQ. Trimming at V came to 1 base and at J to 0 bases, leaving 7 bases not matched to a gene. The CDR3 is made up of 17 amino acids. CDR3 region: CASSLRPGQASTDTQYF. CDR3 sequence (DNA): TGCGCCAGCAGCTTGCGACCGGGACAGGCTAGCACAGATACGCAGTATTTT.

CDR3 nucleotide sequence: TGCGCCAGCACCGAGACAGGCTACGAGCAGTACTTC. Translation: CASTETGYEQYF. The gene calls are TRBV10-2 and TRBJ2-7, with D perhaps TRBD1 (6 bases). Trimming removed 7 bases from V and 3 bases from J, with 10 bases in between. Germline-derived CDR1 and CDR2 are WSHSY and SAAADI. The CDR3 extends over 12 amino acids.

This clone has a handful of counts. The CDR3 region has the DNA TGTGCCAGCAGGAAGACTAGCCAAGGGGATGAGCAGTTCTTC. This translates into CASRKTSQGDEQFF. V is TRBV6-6 and J is TRBJ2-1, with TRBD2 identical over 7 bases. CDR1 and CDR2 (germline): MNHNY, SVGAGI (reference sequence). This CDR3 comprises 14 residues. J lost 8 bases, V lost 6 bases, and 10 bases had no gene match.

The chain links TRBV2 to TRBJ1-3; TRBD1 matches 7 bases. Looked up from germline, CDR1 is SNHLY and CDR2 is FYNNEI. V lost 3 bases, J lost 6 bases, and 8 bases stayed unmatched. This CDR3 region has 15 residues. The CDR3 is CASSDRRTGENTIYF. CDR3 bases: TGTGCCAGCAGTGATCGTCGGACAGGAGAAAACACCATATATTTT.

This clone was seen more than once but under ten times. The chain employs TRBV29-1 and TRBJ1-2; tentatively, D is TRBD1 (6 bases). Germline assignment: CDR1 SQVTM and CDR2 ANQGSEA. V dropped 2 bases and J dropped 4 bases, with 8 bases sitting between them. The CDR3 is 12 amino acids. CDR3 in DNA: TGCAGCGTTGAAAGGGGGTCCTATGGCTACACCTTC. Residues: CSVERGSYGYTF.

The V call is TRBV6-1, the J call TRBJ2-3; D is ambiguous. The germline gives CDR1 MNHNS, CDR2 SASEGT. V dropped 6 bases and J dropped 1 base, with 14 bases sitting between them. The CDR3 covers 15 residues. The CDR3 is CASRGQPSGTDTQYF. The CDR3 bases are TGTGCCAGCAGAGGCCAGCCTTCTGGCACAGATACGCAGTATTTT.

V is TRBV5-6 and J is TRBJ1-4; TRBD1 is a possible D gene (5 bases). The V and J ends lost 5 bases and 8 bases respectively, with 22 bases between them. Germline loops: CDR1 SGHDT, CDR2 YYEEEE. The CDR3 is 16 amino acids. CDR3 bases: TGTGCCAGCAGGATGGGAGGGACCAACATGGGGGAAAAACTGTTTTTT. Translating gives CASRMGGTNMGEKLFF.

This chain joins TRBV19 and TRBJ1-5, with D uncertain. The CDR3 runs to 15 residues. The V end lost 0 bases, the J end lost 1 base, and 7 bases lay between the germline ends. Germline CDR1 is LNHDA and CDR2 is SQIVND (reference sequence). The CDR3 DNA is TGTGCCAGTAGTATAGAGGGCGGGAGCAATCAGCCCCAGCATTTT. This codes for CASSIEGGSNQPQHF.

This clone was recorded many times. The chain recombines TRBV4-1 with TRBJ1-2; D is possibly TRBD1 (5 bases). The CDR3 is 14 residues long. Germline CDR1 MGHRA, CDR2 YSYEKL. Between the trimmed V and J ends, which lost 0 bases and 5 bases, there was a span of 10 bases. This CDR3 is CASSQDGRVYGYTF. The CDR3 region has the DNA TGCGCCAGCAGCCAAGACGGCAGGGTTTATGGCTACACCTTC.

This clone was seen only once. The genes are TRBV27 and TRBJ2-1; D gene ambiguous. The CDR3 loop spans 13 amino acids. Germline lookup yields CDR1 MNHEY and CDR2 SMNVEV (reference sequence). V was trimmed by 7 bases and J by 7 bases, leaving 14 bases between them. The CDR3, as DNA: TGTGCCAGCAAAGGATTAGCCCGGAATGAGCAGTTCTTC. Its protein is CASKGLARNEQFF.

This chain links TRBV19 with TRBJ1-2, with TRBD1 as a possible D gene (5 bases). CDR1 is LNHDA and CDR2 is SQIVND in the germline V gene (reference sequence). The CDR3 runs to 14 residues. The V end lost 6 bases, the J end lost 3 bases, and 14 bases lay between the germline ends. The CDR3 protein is CASRPGLRDYGYTF. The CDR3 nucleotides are TGTGCCAGTAGGCCGGGACTCCGGGACTATGGCTACACCTTC.

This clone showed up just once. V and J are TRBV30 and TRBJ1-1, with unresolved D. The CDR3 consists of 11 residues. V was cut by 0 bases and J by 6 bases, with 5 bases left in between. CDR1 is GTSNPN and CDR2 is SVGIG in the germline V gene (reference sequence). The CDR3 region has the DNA TGTGCCTGGAGTGTGCTTGCTGAAGCTTTCTTT. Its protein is CAWSVLAEAFF.